The T cell receptor beta chain under discussion was sequenced for a study of neurological immune-mediated disorders. The study, taken as a whole, reports: Patients with HTLV-1-associated myelopathy showed the most TCR clonal expansion. Those with multiple sclerosis showed the least, falling below healthy controls.

Time point reported: longitudinal time-point 2. 5'RACE with 10-nucleotide random UMIs generated the cDNA. One entry per CDR3 protein, called by TCRdb with MiXCR from the 5' RACE reads. The table records roughly 34,000 distinct CDR3 sequences, about 13% of them present only once. Germline values: CDR1 SGHTA, CDR2 FQGTGA. V was pared by 2 bases and J by 3 bases, with 0 bases of the junction left unmatched. The CDR3 has 13 amino acids. The table lists this clonotype with many counts. Its antigen is not known. This TCR was recovered from a woman between 40 and 55 years old in good health. This chain joins TRBV7-3 and TRBJ1-2; 7 nucleotides align to TRBD1. Sequencing was carried out using PBMCs. The chain's CDR3 is CASSLGTDYGYTF. In nucleotides, the CDR3 is TGTGCCAGCAGCTTAGGGACAGACTATGGCTACACCTTC.